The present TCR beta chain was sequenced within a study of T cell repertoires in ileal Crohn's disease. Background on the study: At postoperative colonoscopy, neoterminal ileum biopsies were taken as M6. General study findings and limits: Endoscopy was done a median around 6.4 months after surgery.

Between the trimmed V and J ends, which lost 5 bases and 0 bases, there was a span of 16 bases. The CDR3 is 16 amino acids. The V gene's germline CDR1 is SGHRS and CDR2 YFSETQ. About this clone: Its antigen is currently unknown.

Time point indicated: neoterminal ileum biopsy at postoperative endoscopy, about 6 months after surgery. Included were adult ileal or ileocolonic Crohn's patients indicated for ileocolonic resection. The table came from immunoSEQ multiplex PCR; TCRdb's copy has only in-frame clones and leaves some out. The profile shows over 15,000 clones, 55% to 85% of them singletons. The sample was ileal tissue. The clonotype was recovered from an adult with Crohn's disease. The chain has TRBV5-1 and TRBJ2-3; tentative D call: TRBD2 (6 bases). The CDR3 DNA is TGCGCCAGCAGATCCGACCCCGGGACTAGCACAGATACGCAGTATTTT. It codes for CASRSDPGTSTDTQYF. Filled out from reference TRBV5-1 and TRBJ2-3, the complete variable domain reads KAGVTQTPRYLIKTRGQQVTLSCSPISGHRSVSWYQQTPGQGLQFLFEYFSETQRNKGNFPGRFSGRQFSNSRSEMNVSTLELGDSALYLCASRSDPGTSTDTQYFGPGTRLTVL.